These T cell receptor beta chains were read from a single sample in a study of blood T cell repertoires in COVID-19. Profiled with immunoSEQ multiplex PCR; TCRdb holds only in-frame clones, not every one. The data show approximately 65,000 clones, approximately 95% seen once. Sequenced sample: peripheral blood. The receptors come from a man in his 70s with active COVID-19. The CDR3 runs from the conserved cysteine through the conserved F or W. The D gene is left open where the match is weak. Some rows mark clone size as missing; the rest say once, few, many or name a class of expanded clone.

v_call	d_call	j_call	clone_size	cdr3_nt	cdr3_aa
TRBV9	-	TRBJ1-2	-	TGTGCCAGCAGCCCCCGAGCGGGGGATTATGGCTACACCTTC	CASSPRAGDYGYTF
TRBV27	TRBD1	TRBJ1-2	-	TGTGCCAGCAGTTTATCGACGACAGGGGGTGGCTACACCTTC	CASSLSTTGGGYTF
TRBV27	TRBD1	TRBJ1-2	-	TGTGCCAGCAGTTTAATTACCGGGACAGGGGTGCACGGCTACACCTTC	CASSLITGTGVHGYTF
TRBV6-5	TRBD1	TRBJ1-2	-	TGTGCCAGCAGTTACTCGGGGGACAGGGAGCCTGGTGGCTACACCTTC	CASSYSGDREPGGYTF
TRBV27	-	TRBJ1-1	-	TGTGCCAGCAGTCCCACGCGGGGGGTAGGGAACACTGAAGCTTTCTTT	CASSPTRGVGNTEAFF
TRBV29-1	-	TRBJ1-5	-	TGCAGCGCCAGGGTCGATAGCAATCAGCCCCAGCATTTT	CSARVDSNQPQHF
TRBV28	TRBD1	TRBJ1-6	-	TGTGCCAGCAGTCCACCGGGACAGAATTCACCCCTCCACTTT	CASSPPGQNSPLHF
TRBV5-6	-	TRBJ2-2	-	TGTGCCAGCAGCCTCGGGGGGAGACAGGGGACAAGGAACACCGGGGAGCTGTTTTTT	CASSLGGRQGTRNTGELFF
TRBV7-3	-	TRBJ1-1	-	TGTGCCAGCAGCTTAATCCCGGTGAACACTGAAGCTTTCTTT	CASSLIPVNTEAFF
TRBV4-3	-	TRBJ1-4	-	TGCGCCAGCAGCCAAGATGCTGGCGGGGGGAGTCGGGAAAAACTGTTTTTT	CASSQDAGGGSREKLFF
TRBV19	-	TRBJ1-1	-	TGTGCCAGTAGTATCTGGATCGACAGCCATGAAGCTTTCTTT	CASSIWIDSHEAFF
TRBV7-3	TRBD1	TRBJ2-1	-	TGTGCCAGCAGCTTAACCGGACAGGCTGGTAGTGAGCAGTTCTTC	CASSLTGQAGSEQFF
TRBV5-1	-	TRBJ1-1	-	TGCGCCAGCAGCTTGGAAGGGGGAACGAACACTGAAGCTTTCTTT	CASSLEGGTNTEAFF
TRBV2	-	TRBJ1-2	-	TGTGCCAGCAGTGCCCGGGTTTACTATGGCTACACCTTC	CASSARVYYGYTF
TRBV6-2/TRBV6-3	-	TRBJ1-2	-	TGTGCCAGCAGTTCAGGGTTCGGCTACACCTTC	CASSSGFGYTF
TRBV5-1	-	TRBJ2-1	-	TGCGCCAGCAGCGCCCTAACAGGGATCAATGAGCAGTTCTTC	CASSALTGINEQFF
TRBV5-6	-	TRBJ1-2	-	TGTGCCAGCAGCTTCGCGGGACGGAACTATGGCTACACCTTC	CASSFAGRNYGYTF
TRBV19	-	TRBJ1-3	-	TGTGCCAGTAGTACACAAGGAGTAGCTGGAAACACCATATATTTT	CASSTQGVAGNTIYF
TRBV12-3/TRBV12-4	-	TRBJ1-2	-	TGTGCCAGCAGTTTTTCGTCTGACTATGGCTACACCTTC	CASSFSSDYGYTF
TRBV4-1	TRBD1	TRBJ1-2	-	TGCGCCAGCAGCCGGGGGACAGGGGGTCAAAATGACTATGGCTACACCTTC	CASSRGTGGQNDYGYTF
TRBV7-2	TRBD2	TRBJ2-3	-	TGTGCCAGCAGCTTAGTGGGGGTAGCGGGGGGTTCAGATACGCAGTATTTT	CASSLVGVAGGSDTQYF
TRBV7-6	TRBD1	TRBJ1-5	-	TGTGCCAGTAGCCCGATGACAGGGATAAATCAGCCCCAGCATTTT	CASSPMTGINQPQHF
TRBV7-8	-	TRBJ2-1	-	TGTGCCAGCATGAGGCGGGGAACTTACAATGAGCAGTTCTTC	CASMRRGTYNEQFF
TRBV7-3	TRBD1	TRBJ2-5	-	TGTGCCAGCAGCTTAACGTCGGCAGGGGGCTGGGAGACCCAGTACTTC	CASSLTSAGGWETQYF
TRBV7-6	-	TRBJ2-5	-	TGTGCCAGCAGCTTAGCGGATTTCAGGGCGGGGGAGACCCAGTACTTC	CASSLADFRAGETQYF
TRBV5-1	-	TRBJ2-7	-	TGCGCCAGCAGCTTGCTGCCAGGGGAGTACGAGCAGTACTTC	CASSLLPGEYEQYF
TRBV5-1	-	TRBJ2-1	-	TGCGCCAGCAGCTTTGTGGGGCGGAGCAACAATGAGCAGTTCTTC	CASSFVGRSNNEQFF
TRBV28	TRBD1	TRBJ1-4	-	TGTGCCAGCAGTTCTCAGGAGACAGGGCGTGCGGGAAAACTGTTTTTT	CASSSQETGRAGKLFF
TRBV5-4	-	TRBJ2-3	-	TGTGCCAGCAGCTCCGGGGTAGGCCCTGGCACAGATACGCAGTATTTT	CASSSGVGPGTDTQYF
TRBV25-1	-	TRBJ2-7	-	TGTGCCAGCAGCCCGGACGGAGGAGCCTACGAGCAGTACTTC	CASSPDGGAYEQYF
TRBV9	-	TRBJ1-1	-	TGTGCCAGCAGCGTAGACCAGGGGACGTACACTGAAGCTTTCTTT	CASSVDQGTYTEAFF
TRBV14	-	TRBJ2-2	-	TGTGCCAGCAGCCGAAGCGGCAGGACCGGGGAGCTGTTTTTT	CASSRSGRTGELFF
TRBV5-1	-	TRBJ2-1	-	TGCGCCAGCAGCCCGGCGCGGGGACCCTTTTCCGATGAGCAGTTCTTC	CASSPARGPFSDEQFF
TRBV21-1	-	TRBJ2-7	-	TGTGCCAGCAGCTCAACCGGGACTAGGGCCTACGAGCAGTACTTC	CASSSTGTRAYEQYF
TRBV12-3/TRBV12-4	-	TRBJ2-5	-	TGTGCCAGCAGTTTACTCAGGGAAGCGACCCAGTACTTC	CASSLLREATQYF
TRBV7-9	-	TRBJ2-7	-	TGTGCCAGCAGCCCCGGGACAGGCGGGAGCGAGCAGTACTTC	CASSPGTGGSEQYF
TRBV7-2	TRBD1	TRBJ1-2	-	TGTGCCAGCAGCCGCGACAGGGGGGACTATGGCTACACCTTC	CASSRDRGDYGYTF
TRBV11-2	-	TRBJ1-4	-	TGTGCCAGCAGCTCGGACAGCCCTAATGAAAAACTGTTTTTT	CASSSDSPNEKLFF
TRBV5-4	TRBD2	TRBJ2-1	-	TGTGCCAGCAGCCTGGAGGCGACTAGCTACTCCTACAATGAGCAGTTCTTC	CASSLEATSYSYNEQFF
TRBV5-1	-	TRBJ1-2	-	TGCGCCAGCAGCTTGGTGGAGGCGGGGGATGGCTACACCTTC	CASSLVEAGDGYTF
TRBV9	TRBD1	TRBJ1-4	once	TGTGCCAGCAGCGCACGACAGGGGTTTGGTGAAAAACTGTTTTTT	CASSARQGFGEKLFF